This T cell receptor beta chain was recovered during a study of T-cell memory formation after mild COVID-19. On the study more broadly: Clusters were largely donor specific.

This clonotype was picked up a small number of times. Its target is unknown. With constant-segment primers, 5'RACE yielded cDNA libraries of TCR alpha and TCR beta that carried sample barcodes and UMIs. TCRdb redid the calling of the 5' RACE reads with MiXCR, one entry per CDR3 protein. Here the sample spans more than 75,000 distinct CDR3 sequences, about 23% being singletons. CDR1 is SGDLS and CDR2 is YYNGEE in the germline V gene. Trimming cost V 3 bases and J 2 bases; bases outside gene matches: 10. This CDR3 has 17 amino acids. The study's findings and limits: Contracting clones localized mainly to CM and EM when CD4+ and mainly to EMRA when CD8+.

The chain joins TRBV9 to TRBJ2-3; 9 bases agree with TRBD2. Specimen: PBMCs or a T cell subset sorted from them (not recorded which). This TCR was recovered from a young man who had mild COVID-19 (a few samples of this study predate the infection). Cell type and time point are not known. The CDR3 sequence is CASSATPWTSVTDTQYF. The CDR3 DNA sequence: TGTGCCAGCAGCGCCACACCTTGGACTAGCGTCACAGATACGCAGTATTTT. Using reference TRBV9 and TRBJ2-3 for the parts outside the CDR3, the full variable domain is DSGVTQTPKHLITATGQRVTLRCSPRSGDLSVYWYQQSLDQGLQFLIQYYNGEERAKGNILERFSAQQFPDLHSELNLSSLELGDSALYFCASSATPWTSVTDTQYFGPGTRLTVL.